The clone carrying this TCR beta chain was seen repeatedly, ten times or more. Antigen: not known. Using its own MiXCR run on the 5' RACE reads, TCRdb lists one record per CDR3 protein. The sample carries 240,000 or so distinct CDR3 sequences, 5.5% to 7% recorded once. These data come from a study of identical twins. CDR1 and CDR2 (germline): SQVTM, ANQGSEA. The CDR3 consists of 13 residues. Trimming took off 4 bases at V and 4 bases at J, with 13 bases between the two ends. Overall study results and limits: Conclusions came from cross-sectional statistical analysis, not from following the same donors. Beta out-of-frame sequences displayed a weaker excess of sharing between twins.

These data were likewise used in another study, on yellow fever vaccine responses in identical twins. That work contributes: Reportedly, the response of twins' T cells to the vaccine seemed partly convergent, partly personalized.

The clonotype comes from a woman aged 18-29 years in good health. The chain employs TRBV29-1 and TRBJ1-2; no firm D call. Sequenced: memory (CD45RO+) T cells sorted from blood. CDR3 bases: TGCAGCGTTGGTTACGAGGCCCTCTATGGCTACACCTTC. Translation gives CSVGYEALYGYTF.